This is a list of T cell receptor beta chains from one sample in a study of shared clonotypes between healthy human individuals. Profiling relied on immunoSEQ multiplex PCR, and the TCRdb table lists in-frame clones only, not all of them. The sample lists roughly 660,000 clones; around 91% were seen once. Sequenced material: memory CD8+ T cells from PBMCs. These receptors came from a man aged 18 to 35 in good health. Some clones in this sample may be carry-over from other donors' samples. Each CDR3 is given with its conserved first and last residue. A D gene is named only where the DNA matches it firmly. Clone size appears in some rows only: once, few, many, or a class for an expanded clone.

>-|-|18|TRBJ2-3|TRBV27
TGTGCCAGCAGTTTCGGCGAAACCCCTCAAATCCCTCCAGATACGCAGTATTTT
CASSFGETPQIPPDTQYF
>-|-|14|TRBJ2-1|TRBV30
TGTGCCTCAAACCCCCCGACCGTTTACAATGAGCAGTTCTTC
CASNPPTVYNEQFF
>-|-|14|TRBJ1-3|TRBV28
TGTGCCAGCAGTACCCGTAGCTCTGGAAACACCATATATTTT
CASSTRSSGNTIYF
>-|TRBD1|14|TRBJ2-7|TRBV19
TGTGCCAGTAACCCCGGGACAGCTTTTTACGAGCAGTACTTC
CASNPGTAFYEQYF
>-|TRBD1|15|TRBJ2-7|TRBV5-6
TGTGCCAGCAGCGCGACAGGGGCTCGCACCTACGAGCAGTACTTC
CASSATGARTYEQYF
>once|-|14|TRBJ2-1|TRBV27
TGTGCCAGCAGTTTAGGCAGGGTTTACAATGAGCAGTTCTTC
CASSLGRVYNEQFF
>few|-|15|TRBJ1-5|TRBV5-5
TGTGCCAGCAGCTCGGTTTCGAATAGCAATCAGCCCCAGCATTTT
CASSSVSNSNQPQHF
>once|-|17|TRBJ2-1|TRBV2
TGTGCCAGCAGTGAAGCTCCGACAGTTAGGCCCTACAATGAGCAGTTCTTC
CASSEAPTVRPYNEQFF
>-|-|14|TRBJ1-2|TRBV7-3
TGTGCCAGCAGCCCAGGGGAAGATGCGGTTGGCTACACCTTC
CASSPGEDAVGYTF
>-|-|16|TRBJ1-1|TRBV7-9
TGTGCCAGCAGCTCAAACTGGCGGGCACCGAACACTGAAGCTTTCTTT
CASSSNWRAPNTEAFF
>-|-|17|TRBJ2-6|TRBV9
TGTGCCAGCAGACCCGAGGAGGGGGGCGCTGGGGCCAACGTCCTGACTTTC
CASRPEEGGAGANVLTF
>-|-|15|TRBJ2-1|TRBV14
TGTGCCAGCCGTTCCGGGATCACAAGCGGCAATGAGCAGTTCTTC
CASRSGITSGNEQFF
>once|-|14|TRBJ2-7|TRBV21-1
TGTGCCAGCAGCATGGGGACAGGGGACTACGAGCAGTACTTC
CASSMGTGDYEQYF
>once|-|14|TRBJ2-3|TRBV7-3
TGTGCCAGCAGCTTCGGCCAGGTTCCAGATACGCAGTATTTT
CASSFGQVPDTQYF
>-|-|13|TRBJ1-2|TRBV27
TGTGCCAGCAGTTTTGCGGGTAACTATGGCTACACCTTC
CASSFAGNYGYTF